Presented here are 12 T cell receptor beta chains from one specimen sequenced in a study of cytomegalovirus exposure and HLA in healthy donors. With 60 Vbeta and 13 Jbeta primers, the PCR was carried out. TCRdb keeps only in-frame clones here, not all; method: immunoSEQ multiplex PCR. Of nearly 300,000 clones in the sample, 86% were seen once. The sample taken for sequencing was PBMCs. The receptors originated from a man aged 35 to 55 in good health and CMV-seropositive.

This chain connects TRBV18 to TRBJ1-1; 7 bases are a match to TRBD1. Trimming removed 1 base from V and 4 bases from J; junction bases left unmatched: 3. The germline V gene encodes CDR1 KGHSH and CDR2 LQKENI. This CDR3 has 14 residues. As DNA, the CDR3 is TGTGCCAGCTCACCACAGGCAGGGGGCACTGAAGCTTTCTTT. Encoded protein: CASSPQAGGTEAFF.

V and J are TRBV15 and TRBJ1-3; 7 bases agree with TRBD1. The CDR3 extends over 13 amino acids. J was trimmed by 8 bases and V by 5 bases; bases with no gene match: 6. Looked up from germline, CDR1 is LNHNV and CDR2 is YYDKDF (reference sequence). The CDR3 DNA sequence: TGTGCCACCAGCTTCCGACAGGGTGACACCATATATTTT. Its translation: CATSFRQGDTIYF. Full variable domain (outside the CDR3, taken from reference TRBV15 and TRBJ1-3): DAMVIQNPRYQVTQFGKPVTLSCSQTLNHNVMYWYQQKSSQAPKLLFHYYDKDFNNEADTPDNFQSRRPNTSFCFLDIRSPGLGDTAMYLCATSFRQGDTIYFGEGSWLTVV.

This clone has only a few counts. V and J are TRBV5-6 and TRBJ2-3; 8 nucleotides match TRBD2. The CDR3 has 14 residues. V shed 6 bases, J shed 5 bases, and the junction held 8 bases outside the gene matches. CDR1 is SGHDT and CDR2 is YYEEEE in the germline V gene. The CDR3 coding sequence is TGTGCCAGCAAGTACGGGACTAGACAAGATACGCAGTATTTT. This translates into CASKYGTRQDTQYF.

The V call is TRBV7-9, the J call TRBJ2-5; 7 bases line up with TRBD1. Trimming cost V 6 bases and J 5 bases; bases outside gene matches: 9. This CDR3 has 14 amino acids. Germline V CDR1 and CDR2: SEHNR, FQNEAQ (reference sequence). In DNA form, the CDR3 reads TGTGCCAGCAGTTGGACAGGCCTCAGGGAGACCCAGTACTTC. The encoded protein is CASSWTGLRETQYF.

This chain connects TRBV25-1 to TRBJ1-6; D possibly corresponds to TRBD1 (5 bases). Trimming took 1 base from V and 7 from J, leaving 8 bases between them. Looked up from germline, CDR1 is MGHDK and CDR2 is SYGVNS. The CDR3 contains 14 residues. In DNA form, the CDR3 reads TGTGCCAGCAGTGAATTTTGGGGCAATTCACCCCTCCACTTT. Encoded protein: CASSEFWGNSPLHF. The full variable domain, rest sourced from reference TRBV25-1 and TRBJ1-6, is EADIYQTPRYLVIGTGKKITLECSQTMGHDKMYWYQQDPGMELHLIHYSYGVNSTEKGDLSSESTVSRIRTEHFPLTLESARPSHTSQYLCASSEFWGNSPLHFGNGTRLTVT.

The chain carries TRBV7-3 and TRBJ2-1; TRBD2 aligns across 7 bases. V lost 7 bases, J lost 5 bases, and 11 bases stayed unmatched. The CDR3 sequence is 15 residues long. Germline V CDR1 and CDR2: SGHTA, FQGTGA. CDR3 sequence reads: CASNFGAGVNNEQFF. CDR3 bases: TGTGCCAGCAATTTTGGGGCGGGAGTCAACAATGAGCAGTTCTTC.

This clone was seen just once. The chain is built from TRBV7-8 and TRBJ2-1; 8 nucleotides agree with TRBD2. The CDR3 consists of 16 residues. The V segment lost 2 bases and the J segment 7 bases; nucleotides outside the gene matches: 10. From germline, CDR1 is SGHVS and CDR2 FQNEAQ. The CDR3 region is CASSLPDGRAYNEQFF. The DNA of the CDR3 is TGTGCCAGCAGCTTACCCGACGGGAGGGCTTATAATGAGCAGTTCTTC.

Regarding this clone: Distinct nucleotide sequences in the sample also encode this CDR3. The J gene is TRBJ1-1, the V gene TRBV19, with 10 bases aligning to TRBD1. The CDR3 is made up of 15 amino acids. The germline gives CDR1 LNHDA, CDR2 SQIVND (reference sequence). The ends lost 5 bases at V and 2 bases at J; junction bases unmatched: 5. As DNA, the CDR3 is TGTGCCAGTAGTCGGGACAGGGGCGGTAACACTGAAGCTTTCTTT. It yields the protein CASSRDRGGNTEAFF.

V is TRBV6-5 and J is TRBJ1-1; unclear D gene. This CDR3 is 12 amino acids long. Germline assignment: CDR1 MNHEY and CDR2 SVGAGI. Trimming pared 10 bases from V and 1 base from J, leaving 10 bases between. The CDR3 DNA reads TGTGCCACCCAAAAACAGAACACTGAAGCTTTCTTT. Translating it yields CATQKQNTEAFF.

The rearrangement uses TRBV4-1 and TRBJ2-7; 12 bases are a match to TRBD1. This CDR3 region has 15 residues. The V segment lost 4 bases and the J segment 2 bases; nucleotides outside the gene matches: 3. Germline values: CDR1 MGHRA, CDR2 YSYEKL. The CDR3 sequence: CASSPRDRGPYEQYF. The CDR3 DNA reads TGCGCCAGCAGCCCCAGGGACAGGGGGCCCTACGAGCAGTACTTC.

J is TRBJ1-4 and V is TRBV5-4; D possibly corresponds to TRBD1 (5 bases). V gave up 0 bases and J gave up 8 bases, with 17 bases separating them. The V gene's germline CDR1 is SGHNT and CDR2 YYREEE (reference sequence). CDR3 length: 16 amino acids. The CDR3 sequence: CASSLAGGEDREKLFF. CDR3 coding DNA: TGTGCCAGCAGCTTGGCCGGGGGAGAAGATCGGGAAAAACTGTTTTTT.

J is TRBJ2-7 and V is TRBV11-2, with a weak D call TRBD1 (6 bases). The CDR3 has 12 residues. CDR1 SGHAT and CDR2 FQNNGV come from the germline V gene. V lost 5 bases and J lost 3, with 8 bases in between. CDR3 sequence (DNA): TGTGCCAGCAGCCCGACAGGCTACGAGCAGTACTTC. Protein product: CASSPTGYEQYF.